This TCR beta chain was obtained from a study of T cell repertoires in cytomegalovirus infection. Study-level results: Cumulative public TCR beta family frequency identified carriers of CMV plus the relevant HLA.

This clonotype was counted at least ten times. Its antigen is unknown. CDR3 length: 15 residues. With 4 bases clipped from V and 1 base from J, the junction kept 2 bases outside the gene matches. The germline V gene has CDR1 MNHNS and CDR2 SASEGT. In TCRdb, the reads were re-called with MiXCR into one record per CDR3 protein. The table includes more than 400,000 distinct CDR3 sequences, about 26% detected once. Sequencing input: PBMCs. This TCR was recovered from a human donor in good health (CMV status not recorded). Some clones in this sample may be carry-over from other donors' samples. V is TRBV6-1 and J is TRBJ2-5, with 11 bases matching TRBD2. The CDR3 region has the DNA TGTGCCAGCAGTGGCGGACTAGCGGGCCAAGAGACCCAGTACTTC. This encodes CASSGGLAGQETQYF.